This T cell receptor beta chain is from a study of blood T cell repertoires in COVID-19 (dated by TCRdb to the early 2020s). Background for the entire study: Collaborator samples came from the United States, Italy and Spain and covered acute and convalescent phases of COVID-19. A de-identified subject ID, COVID-19 status, age in years and sex were almost always included in the sample metadata. Subjects who had been exposed to COVID-19, were actively infected with it, or had recovered from it provided the deeply sampled blood TCRbeta repertoires that made up the dataset. The material from the prospective study consisted of cDNA or gDNA derived from T cells, B-cell-depleted T cells, or PBMCs. Samples were obtained from the ongoing ImmuneRACE study (first 160 participants) and from about 1,300 subjects provided by 6 global collaborators. HLA class I and class II types, where available, came from metadata supplied by the sample provider rather than from assay-based typing. The repertoires were released in a freely available public database meant as a resource for research on the immune response to SARS-CoV-2.

The paper's findings and limits, for the study overall: Clinical and demographic metadata were provided uncurated, with the amount varying by source and participant.

To note about this clone: Its specific antigen is unknown. Base-call qualities are not available, and no considerably larger clone is one nucleotide away.

The collaborating institutions used their own protocols to collect whole blood in K2EDTA tubes. For TCRbeta analysis, collaborator samples were shipped as frozen whole blood, as isolated PBMCs, or as DNA extracted from either sample type. The immunoSEQ Assay, a bias-controlled multiplex PCR, was used to amplify TCRbeta CDR3 regions from genomic DNA. Concerning the study's data processing: The number of nucleated cells in each sample was estimated from the amplification of reference gene primers within the assay. To quantify the absolute abundance of each unique TCRbeta CDR3 rearrangement, sequence reads were collapsed and filtered. For each sample, productive Simpson clonality was calculated as the square root of Simpson's diversity index across productive rearrangements. TCRdb retrieved this table from immuneACCESS and kept in-frame rearrangements only. Not all clones are present; in checked studies, unresolved V genes account for under half, and no reason is known for the remainder. V and J calls and clone size are copied from that table; D and trimming were computed from the DNA. The sample has tens of thousands of clones on record, around 85% of them singletons. The ten largest clones capture around 4.5% of the sample.

The sequenced sample consisted of peripheral blood. This receptor was obtained from a man aged 45-65 years with active COVID-19.

The DNA sequence is given as TGTGCCAGCAGCTTAGTCCGAGGTGGCGGGACCCAGTACTTC. The resulting protein is CASSLVRGGGTQYF. The sequence links TRBV7-8 to TRBJ2-5; the D gene assignment is ambiguous. The germline V gene specifies SGHVS as CDR1 and FQNEAQ as CDR2. From its cysteine to its phenylalanine, the CDR3 spans 14 amino acids. Only CDR3 DNA remains: 42 bases, in frame from the first base. V sheds 1 base and J sheds 7 bases, leaving 13 bases between their ends.